A selection of T cell receptor beta chains follows, all from one sample in a study of T cells after posttransplantation cyclophosphamide. TCRdb keeps only in-frame clones here, not all; method: immunoSEQ multiplex PCR. This table holds roughly 8,000 clones with no singletons; the top ten claim roughly 10%. The source material was PBMCs, sampled after allogeneic stem cell transplant with posttransplant cyclophosphamide. These receptors originate from a female patient aged 50-59 years who received an allogeneic stem cell transplant from a related donor, was CMV-positive, and had no GVHD. A share of the T cells may be of graft donor origin. Both conserved end residues are part of each CDR3. The D gene is left open where the match is weak. Clone size appears in some rows only: once, few, many, or a class for an expanded clone.

V gene	clone size	D gene	J gene	CDR3 protein	CDR3 DNA
TRBV4-3	many	.	TRBJ2-7	CASSQWDNYEQYF	TGCGCCAGCAGCCAATGGGACAACTACGAGCAGTACTTC
TRBV5-4	many	.	TRBJ2-2	CASSLQRGANTGELFF	TGTGCCAGCAGCCTACAAAGGGGTGCGAACACCGGGGAGCTGTTTTTT
TRBV28	many	TRBD1	TRBJ1-5	CASHTTGGSQPQHF	TGTGCCAGCCATACGACAGGGGGAAGTCAGCCCCAGCATTTT
TRBV5-1	many	.	TRBJ2-3	CASSLDHGSGTDTQYF	TGCGCCAGCAGCTTGGATCACGGGAGCGGTACAGATACGCAGTATTTT
TRBV7-2	.	.	TRBJ2-5	CASSLATFYQETQYF	TGTGCCAGCAGCTTAGCAACATTCTACCAAGAGACCCAGTACTTC
TRBV12-3/TRBV12-4	many	TRBD2	TRBJ2-7	CASSLGLAGTLSEQYF	TGTGCCAGCAGTTTAGGGCTAGCGGGAACATTGAGCGAGCAGTACTTC
TRBV19	many	.	TRBJ2-7	CASRAGNRYEQYF	TGTGCCAGTAGGGCGGGAAATCGCTACGAGCAGTACTTC
TRBV11-2	many	TRBD1	TRBJ1-4	CASSPGQAPGTNEKLFF	TGTGCCAGCAGCCCAGGACAGGCCCCTGGAACTAATGAAAAACTGTTTTTT
TRBV28	many	.	TRBJ2-7	CASSFSGFFGGIKPHHPYEQYF	TGTGCCAGCAGTTTCTCCGGTTTCTTTGGGGGCATTAAACCTCATCATCCCTACGAGCAGTACTTC
TRBV6-2/TRBV6-3	many	TRBD2	TRBJ2-7	CASSYNYEREGQPYEQYF	TGTGCCAGCAGTTACAATTATGAGCGGGAGGGCCAACCCTACGAGCAGTACTTC
TRBV6-5	many	TRBD1	TRBJ1-2	CASSYLGGQGGYGYTF	TGTGCCAGCAGTTACCTAGGGGGCCAAGGGGGTTATGGCTACACCTTC
TRBV19	large	.	TRBJ1-5	CASTPQPQHF	TGTGCCAGTACTCCGCAGCCCCAGCATTTT
TRBV7-8	.	.	TRBJ2-5	CASSLGRVQETQYF	TGTGCCAGCAGCTTAGGTCGTGTTCAGGAGACCCAGTACTTC
TRBV7-6	many	.	TRBJ2-7	CASSPGISYEQYF	TGTGCCAGCAGCCCGGGTATCTCCTACGAGCAGTACTTC
TRBV24-1	many	TRBD2	TRBJ2-1	CATSLSGRGGEQFF	TGTGCCACCAGTCTCAGCGGGAGGGGAGGTGAGCAGTTCTTC
TRBV5-1	many	.	TRBJ2-1	CASRSGGDSYNEQFF	TGCGCCAGCCGCTCAGGCGGGGACTCCTACAATGAGCAGTTCTTC
TRBV4-1	many	.	TRBJ2-1	CASSPIATEQREQFF	TGCGCCAGCAGCCCTATCGCGACTGAGCAGAGGGAGCAGTTCTTC
TRBV5-4	many	.	TRBJ1-2	CASGGARNGYTF	TGTGCCAGCGGGGGGGCTAGGAATGGCTACACCTTC
TRBV5-1	many	TRBD1	TRBJ2-1	CASSNDRGRRAYNEQFF	TGCGCCAGCAGCAACGACAGGGGTCGGCGGGCCTACAATGAGCAGTTCTTC
TRBV5-5	many	TRBD2	TRBJ2-1	CASTPGELAGYNEQFF	TGTGCCAGCACCCCGGGCGAACTAGCGGGGTACAATGAGCAGTTCTTC
TRBV6-6	many	.	TRBJ1-5	CASSLDSPYSNQPQHF	TGTGCCAGCAGCCTAGACAGTCCGTATAGCAATCAGCCCCAGCATTTT
TRBV4-2	many	.	TRBJ2-1	CASSPLVSLASYNEQFF	TGTGCCAGCAGCCCCCTAGTCTCGCTTGCGTCCTACAATGAGCAGTTCTTC
TRBV27	many	TRBD2	TRBJ2-3	CASSLGLEEDTQYF	TGTGCCAGCAGTTTGGGACTAGAAGAAGATACGCAGTATTTT
TRBV6-6	many	.	TRBJ1-3	CASSPTGDTIYF	TGTGCCAGCAGCCCCACCGGGGACACCATATATTTT